What follows are 3 T cell receptor beta chains derived from one specimen sequenced in a study of technical replicates of blood from several donors. Here immunoSEQ multiplex PCR was the method, and the copy in TCRdb shows in-frame clones only, minus some. The repertoire holds about 94,000 clones, about 94% seen once, with around 0.24% in the top ten. Sequencing input: T cells isolated from PBMCs. These receptors were obtained from a human donor in good health.

The rearrangement uses TRBV5-4 and TRBJ2-5, with D uncertain. V lost 5 bases and J 2 bases, leaving 10 bases between the germline ends. There are 13 residues in the CDR3. CDR1 is SGHNT, CDR2 YYREEE, per germline (reference sequence). CDR3 sequence reads: CASRGNQQETQYF. In nucleotides, the CDR3 is TGTGCCAGCAGGGGCAACCAACAAGAGACCCAGTACTTC.

This chain links TRBV6-5 with TRBJ2-2, with 8 nucleotides matching TRBD2. Germline lookup yields CDR1 MNHEY and CDR2 SVGAGI. CDR3 length: 14 residues. V lost 7 bases and J lost 0; bases outside the gene matches: 1. The CDR3 here is CASTGLANTGELFF. CDR3 DNA sequence: TGTGCCAGCACGGGACTAGCGAACACCGGGGAGCTGTTTTTT.

V is TRBV27 and J is TRBJ1-1, with TRBD1 matching over 7 bases. The V gene's germline CDR1 is MNHEY and CDR2 SMNVEV (reference sequence). The length of the CDR3 is 16 residues. Trimming removed 2 bases from V and 3 bases from J; junction bases left unmatched: 9. DNA for the CDR3: TGTGCCAGCAGTTTAAGACCAACAGGGGTGGACACTGAAGCTTTCTTT. It encodes CASSLRPTGVDTEAFF.